The 17 T cell receptor beta chains below were found in one sample sequenced in a study of patients and donors after allogeneic stem cell transplantation. TCRdb ran MiXCR on the RT-PCR reads and lists one entry per CDR3 protein. This table has about 160,000 distinct CDR3 sequences, roughly 35% appearing once. Sequencing used blood, either unsorted or a sorted T cell fraction (not recorded which). The receptors stem from a human donor who was either an allogeneic HSCT recipient or a stem cell or donor lymphocyte infusion donor (not recorded which). It is not recorded whose cells these are; they may come from a transplant donor.

The chain couples TRBV7-9 to TRBJ2-1; D not resolved. Trimming shortened V by 5 bases and J by 0 bases, and 8 bases separated the two germline ends. Germline CDR1 SEHNR, CDR2 FQNEAQ (reference sequence). The CDR3 spans 14 residues. This CDR3 reads CASSQQSSYNEQFF. The CDR3 coding sequence is TGTGCCAGCAGCCAACAGAGCTCCTACAATGAGCAGTTCTTC.

The chain carries TRBV12-3 or TRBV12-4 and TRBJ2-1, with D possibly being TRBD2 (5 bases). The V end was cut by 3 bases, the J end by 6 bases, with 9 bases between. CDR3 length: 13 amino acids. As DNA, the CDR3 is TGTGCCAGCAGTTTTGAGGGCACCAATGAGCAGTTCTTC. This translates into CASSFEGTNEQFF.

The sample holds a few counts of this clonotype. The chain recombines TRBV20-1 with TRBJ1-6; a weak D match, TRBD1 (5 bases). CDR3 length equals 13 residues. V gave up 6 bases and J gave up 7 bases, with 13 bases separating them. Germline V lookup: CDR1 DFQATT, CDR2 SNEGSKA (reference sequence). CDR3 residues: CSARAEANSPLHF. The DNA of the CDR3 is TGCAGTGCCAGGGCAGAGGCAAATTCACCCCTCCACTTT.

The genes are TRBV4-3 and TRBJ2-3; D uncertain. The CDR3 has 15 residues. V lost 0 bases, J lost 2 bases, and 9 bases lay in between. CDR1 is LGHNA and CDR2 is YSLEER in the germline V gene. CDR3 residues: CASSQDVKYTDTQYF. CDR3 in DNA: TGCGCCAGCAGCCAAGATGTTAAATACACAGATACGCAGTATTTT.

This clonotype came up a few times. The V call is TRBV20-1, the J call TRBJ1-1; D remains ambiguous. Germline V gene lookup returns CDR1 DFQATT and CDR2 SNEGSKA (reference sequence). The CDR3 extends over 14 amino acids. Trimming pared 6 bases from V and 4 bases from J, leaving 18 bases between. As DNA, the CDR3 is TGCAGTGCCCATCCCCAGGCCCACGGCACTGAAGCTTTCTTT. Residues: CSAHPQAHGTEAFF.

The CDR3 spells CASSPKQGVTEAFF. Written as DNA, the CDR3 is TGTGCCAGCAGCCCAAAGCAGGGGGTCACTGAAGCTTTCTTT. This chain uses TRBV21-1 with TRBJ1-1; the table's TRBD1 call for D was not verified on the DNA. TRBV21-1 is a pseudogene locus. The CDR3 is made up of 14 amino acids.

The rearrangement joins TRBV5-1 to TRBJ1-4; the match to TRBD1 covers 8 bases. V dropped 4 bases and J dropped 8; count of bases not matched to a gene: 7. The CDR3 is 14 amino acids. The germline V gene encodes CDR1 SGHRS and CDR2 YFSETQ. The CDR3 sequence is CASSLRGPGEKLFF. The CDR3 DNA reads TGCGCCAGCAGCCTCAGGGGGCCAGGAGAAAAACTGTTTTTT.

This clonotype showed up just a few times. This chain joins TRBV9 and TRBJ1-1; 7 positions agree with TRBD1. V was clipped by 4 bases and J by 5 bases; unmatched bases: 5. Germline assignment: CDR1 SGDLS and CDR2 YYNGEE. CDR3 length: 13 amino acids. The CDR3 here is CASSPTGWTEAFF. The DNA of the CDR3 is TGTGCCAGCAGCCCGACAGGGTGGACTGAAGCTTTCTTT.

This sequence joins TRBV9 and TRBJ1-6, with D perhaps matching TRBD1 (6 bases). Trimming stripped 3 bases from V and 8 bases from J, with 15 bases between. This CDR3 is 15 amino acids long. Germline V gene data show CDR1 as SGDLS and CDR2 as YYNGEE. The CDR3 region has the DNA TGTGCCAGCAGCGCGCGGGAGCAGGGGTATTCACCCCTCCACTTT. It specifies CASSAREQGYSPLHF.

In this sample, this clonotype turned up a few times. The chain couples TRBV6-1 to TRBJ2-1; D unresolved. Germline V lookup: CDR1 MNHNS, CDR2 SASEGT. Trimming took off 6 bases at V and 1 base at J, with 10 bases between the two ends. The CDR3 covers 14 residues. The CDR3 region is CASSGLRSYNEQFF. CDR3 in DNA: TGTGCCAGCAGCGGATTGCGGTCCTACAATGAGCAGTTCTTC.

This clonotype has a handful of counts. The CDR3 DNA is TGCGCCAGCAGCCTTGACAGTTTTAATGAAAAACTGTTTTTT. The encoded protein is CASSLDSFNEKLFF. V usage is TRBV5-1 and J usage is TRBJ1-4, with D tentatively TRBD1 (5 bases). This CDR3 has 14 amino acids. Germline lookup yields CDR1 SGHRS and CDR2 YFSETQ. V lost 4 bases and J 4 bases, leaving 11 bases between the germline ends.

The chain carries TRBV5-1 and TRBJ2-2; 11 bases are shared with TRBD2. Germline-derived CDR1 and CDR2 are SGHRS and YFSETQ. CDR3 length equals 14 residues. Trimming at V came to 4 bases and at J to 7 bases, leaving 3 bases not matched to a gene. The CDR3 reads CASSPGLAVGELFF. The CDR3 nucleotides are TGCGCCAGCAGCCCGGGACTAGCGGTCGGGGAGCTGTTTTTT.

The chain carries TRBV12-3 or TRBV12-4 and TRBJ2-5; D is uncertain. Trimming took off 5 bases at V and 3 bases at J, with 19 bases between the two ends. The CDR3 totals 16 residues. The CDR3: CASSHPSPRQEETQYF. The CDR3 bases are TGTGCCAGCAGTCACCCCTCCCCGAGACAAGAAGAGACCCAGTACTTC.

The V call is TRBV20-1, the J call TRBJ1-3; 8 bases align to TRBD1. This CDR3 region has 17 residues. J lost 5 bases, V lost 0 bases, and 12 bases had no gene match. CDR1 and CDR2 (germline): DFQATT, SNEGSKA (reference sequence). CDR3 amino acids: CSARDGPDRVLRNTIYF. The CDR3 DNA follows: TGCAGTGCTAGAGATGGACCGGACAGGGTACTAAGAAACACCATATATTTT.

The chain couples TRBV29-1 to TRBJ1-1, with a tentative D call TRBD1 (5 bases). The germline V gene has CDR1 SQVTM and CDR2 ANQGSEA. V lost 6 bases and J 0 bases, leaving 14 bases between the germline ends. The CDR3 length is 14 residues. CDR3: CSVFSPTVNTEAFF. Here the CDR3 DNA reads TGCAGCGTCTTCTCCCCGACAGTGAACACTGAAGCTTTCTTT. Based on the CDR3 plus reference TRBV29-1 and TRBJ1-1, the full variable domain is SAVISQKPSRDICQRGTSLTIQCQVDSQVTMMFWYRQQPGQSLTLIATANQGSEATYESGFVIDKFPISRPNLTFSTLTVSNMSPEDSSIYLCSVFSPTVNTEAFFGQGTRLTVV.

This clonotype was detected only a few times. V gene TRBV20-1 combines with J gene TRBJ1-2; tentatively, D is TRBD1 (5 bases). The CDR3 runs 14 residues. CDR1 is DFQATT and CDR2 is SNEGSKA in the germline V gene (reference sequence). V shed 6 bases and J shed 8 bases, with 22 bases lying between them. The CDR3 region is CSALLTDGRLGYTF. The CDR3 coding sequence is TGCAGTGCCCTGTTGACAGACGGGCGGCTGGGCTACACCTTC.

The genes are TRBV20-1 and TRBJ1-4, with D possibly matching TRBD1 (6 bases). This CDR3 spans 13 amino acids. V was clipped by 6 bases and J by 7 bases, with 15 bases between them. Germline-derived CDR1 and CDR2 are DFQATT and SNEGSKA (reference sequence). The CDR3 here is CSAQGPGSEKLFF. DNA for the CDR3: TGCAGTGCCCAGGGGCCAGGGTCTGAAAAACTGTTTTTT.